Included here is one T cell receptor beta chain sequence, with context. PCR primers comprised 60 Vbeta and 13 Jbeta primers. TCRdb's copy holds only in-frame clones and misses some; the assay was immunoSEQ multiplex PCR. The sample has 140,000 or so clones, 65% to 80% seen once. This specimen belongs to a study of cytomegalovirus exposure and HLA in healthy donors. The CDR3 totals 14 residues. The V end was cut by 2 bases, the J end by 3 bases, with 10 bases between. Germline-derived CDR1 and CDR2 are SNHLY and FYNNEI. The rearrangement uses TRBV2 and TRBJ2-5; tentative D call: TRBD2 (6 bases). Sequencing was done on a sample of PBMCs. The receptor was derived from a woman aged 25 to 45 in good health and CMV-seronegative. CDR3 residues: CASSEFGGEETQYF. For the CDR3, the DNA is TGTGCCAGCAGTGAATTCGGGGGTGAAGAGACCCAGTACTTC.